This TCR beta chain was profiled in a study of control samples from healthy donors and cancer patients. The V end was cut by 3 bases, the J end by 1 base, with 13 bases between. The CDR3 has 15 residues. CDR1 SGDLS and CDR2 YYNGEE come from the germline V gene. The method was immunoSEQ multiplex PCR; TCRdb's version includes in-frame clones alone and lacks a portion of them. The sample includes about 170,000 clones, 93% of them seen just once. This sequence joins TRBV9 and TRBJ1-1, with D possibly TRBD1 on 5 matching bases. This TCR derives from a woman in her fifties or sixties in good health. The sample was blood. CDR3 loop: CASSGGPGTNTEAFF. The CDR3 coding sequence is TGTGCCAGCAGCGGAGGCCCGGGGACGAACACTGAAGCTTTCTTT.